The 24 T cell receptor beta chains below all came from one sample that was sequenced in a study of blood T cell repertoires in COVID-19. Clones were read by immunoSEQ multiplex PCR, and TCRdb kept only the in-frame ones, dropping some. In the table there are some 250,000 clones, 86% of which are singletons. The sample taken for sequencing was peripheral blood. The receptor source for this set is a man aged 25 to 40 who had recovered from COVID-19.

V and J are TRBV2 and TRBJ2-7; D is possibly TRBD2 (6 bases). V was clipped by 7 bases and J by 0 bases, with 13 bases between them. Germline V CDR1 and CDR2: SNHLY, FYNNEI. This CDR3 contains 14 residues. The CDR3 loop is CASTNRGSSYEQYF. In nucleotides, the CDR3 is TGTGCCAGCACCAACCGGGGGTCCTCCTACGAGCAGTACTTC.

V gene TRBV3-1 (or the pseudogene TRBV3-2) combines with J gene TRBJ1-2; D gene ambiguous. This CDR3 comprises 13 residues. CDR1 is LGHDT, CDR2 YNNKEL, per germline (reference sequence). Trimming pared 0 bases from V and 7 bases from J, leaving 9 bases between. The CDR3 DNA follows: TGTGCCAGCAGCCAAGATGGAGCTATTGGCTACACCTTC. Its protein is CASSQDGAIGYTF.

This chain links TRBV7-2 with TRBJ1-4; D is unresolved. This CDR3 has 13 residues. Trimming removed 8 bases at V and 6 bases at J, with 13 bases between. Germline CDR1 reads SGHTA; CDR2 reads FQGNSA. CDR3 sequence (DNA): TGTGCCAGCCGAGGGTACACCGATGAAAAACTGTTTTTT. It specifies CASRGYTDEKLFF.

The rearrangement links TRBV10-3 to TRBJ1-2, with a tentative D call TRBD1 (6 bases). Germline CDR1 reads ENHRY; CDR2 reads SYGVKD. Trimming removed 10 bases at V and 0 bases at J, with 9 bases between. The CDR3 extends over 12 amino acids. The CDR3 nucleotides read TGTGCCACAGGGACATCTAACTATGGCTACACCTTC. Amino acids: CATGTSNYGYTF.

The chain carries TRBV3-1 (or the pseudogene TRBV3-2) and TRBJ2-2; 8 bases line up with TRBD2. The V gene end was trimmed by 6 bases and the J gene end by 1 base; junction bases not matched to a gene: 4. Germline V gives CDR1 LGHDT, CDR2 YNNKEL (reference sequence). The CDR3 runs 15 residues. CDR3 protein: CASRSGGQNTGELFF. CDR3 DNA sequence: TGTGCCAGCAGATCGGGGGGGCAGAACACCGGGGAGCTGTTTTTT.

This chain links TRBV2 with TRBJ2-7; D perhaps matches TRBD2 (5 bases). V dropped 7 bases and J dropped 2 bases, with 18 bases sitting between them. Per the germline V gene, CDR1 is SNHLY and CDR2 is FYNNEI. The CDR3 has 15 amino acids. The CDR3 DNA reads TGTGCCAGCATTCTAGCAGAGTGGCTAGCCTACGAGCAGTACTTC. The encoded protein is CASILAEWLAYEQYF. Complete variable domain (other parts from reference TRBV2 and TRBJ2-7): EPEVTQTPSHQVTQMGQEVILRCVPISNHLYFYWYRQILGQKVEFLVSFYNNEISEKSEIFDDQFSVERPDGSNFTLKIRSTKLEDSAMYFCASILAEWLAYEQYFGPGTRLTVT.

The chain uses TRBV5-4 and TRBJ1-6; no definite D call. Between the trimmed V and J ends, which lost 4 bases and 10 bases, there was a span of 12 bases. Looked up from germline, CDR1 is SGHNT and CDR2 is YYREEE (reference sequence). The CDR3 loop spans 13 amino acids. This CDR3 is CASSLFSESPLHF. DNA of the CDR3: TGTGCCAGCAGCCTCTTTTCGGAGTCACCCCTCCACTTT.

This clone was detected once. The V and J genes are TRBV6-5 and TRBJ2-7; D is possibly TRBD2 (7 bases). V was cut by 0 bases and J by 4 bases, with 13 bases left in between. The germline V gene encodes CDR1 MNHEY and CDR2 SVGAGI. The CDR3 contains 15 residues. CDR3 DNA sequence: TGTGCCAGCAGTTACTCGAGGGGGGGCTGGTACGAGCAGTACTTC. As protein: CASSYSRGGWYEQYF.

The CDR3 DNA sequence: TGTGCCAGTAGTACGGGGACAGGGGGTATAGAGACCCAGTACTTC. This translates into CASSTGTGGIETQYF. J is TRBJ2-5 and V is TRBV19; 11 bases agree with TRBD1. CDR1 is LNHDA, CDR2 SQIVND, per germline (reference sequence). This CDR3 is built from 15 residues. J was trimmed by 4 bases and V by 4 bases; bases with no gene match: 5.

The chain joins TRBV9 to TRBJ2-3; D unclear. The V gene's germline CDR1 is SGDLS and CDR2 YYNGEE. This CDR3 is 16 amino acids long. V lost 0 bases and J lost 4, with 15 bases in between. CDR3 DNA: TGTGCCAGCAGCGTAGCTCAATTCCTTGGAGCAGATACGCAGTATTTT. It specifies CASSVAQFLGADTQYF.

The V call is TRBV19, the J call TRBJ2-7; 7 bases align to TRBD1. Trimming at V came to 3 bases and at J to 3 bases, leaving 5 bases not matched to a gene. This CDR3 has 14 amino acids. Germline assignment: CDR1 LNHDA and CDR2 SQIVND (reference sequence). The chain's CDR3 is CASSIIGQDYEQYF. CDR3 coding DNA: TGTGCCAGTAGTATCATAGGACAGGACTACGAGCAGTACTTC.

The CDR3, as DNA: TGTGCCAGCAGGATATCCGCAGTCACTGAAGCTTTCTTT. This codes for CASRISAVTEAFF. The chain has TRBV12-3 or TRBV12-4 and TRBJ1-1; no firm D call. The V gene lost 6 bases and the J gene lost 4 bases, with 12 bases spanning the gap. The CDR3 sequence is 13 residues long.

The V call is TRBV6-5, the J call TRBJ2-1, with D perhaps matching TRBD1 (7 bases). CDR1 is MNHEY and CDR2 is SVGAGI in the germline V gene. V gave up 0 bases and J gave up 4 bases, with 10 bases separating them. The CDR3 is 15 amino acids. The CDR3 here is CASSYSGGQYNEQFF. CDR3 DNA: TGTGCCAGCAGTTACTCCGGGGGACAGTACAATGAGCAGTTCTTC.

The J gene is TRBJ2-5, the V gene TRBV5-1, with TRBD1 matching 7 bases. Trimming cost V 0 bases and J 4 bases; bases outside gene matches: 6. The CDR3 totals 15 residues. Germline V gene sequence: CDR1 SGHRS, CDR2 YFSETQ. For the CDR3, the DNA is TGCGCCAGCAGCTTGGCCGATAGGGGGCGAGAGACCCAGTACTTC. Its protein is CASSLADRGRETQYF. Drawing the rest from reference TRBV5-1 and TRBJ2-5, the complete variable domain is KAGVTQTPRYLIKTRGQQVTLSCSPISGHRSVSWYQQTPGQGLQFLFEYFSETQRNKGNFPGRFSGRQFSNSRSEMNVSTLELGDSALYLCASSLADRGRETQYFGPGTRLLVL.

The DNA of the CDR3 is TGTGCCAGCAGCTCAGCCACAGGGTGGTCTGAGCAGTTCTTC. It specifies CASSSATGWSEQFF. The chain links TRBV7-2 to TRBJ2-1, with D tentatively TRBD1 (6 bases). CDR1 and CDR2 (germline): SGHTA, FQGNSA. V lost 4 bases and J 9 bases, leaving 16 bases between the germline ends. This CDR3 comprises 14 residues.

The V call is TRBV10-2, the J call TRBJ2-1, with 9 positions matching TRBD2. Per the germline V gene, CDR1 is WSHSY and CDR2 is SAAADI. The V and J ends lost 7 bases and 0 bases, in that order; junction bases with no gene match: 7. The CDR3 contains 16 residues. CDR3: CASIQLAGDSYNEQFF. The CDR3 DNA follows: TGCGCCAGCATTCAACTAGCGGGCGACTCCTACAATGAGCAGTTCTTC.

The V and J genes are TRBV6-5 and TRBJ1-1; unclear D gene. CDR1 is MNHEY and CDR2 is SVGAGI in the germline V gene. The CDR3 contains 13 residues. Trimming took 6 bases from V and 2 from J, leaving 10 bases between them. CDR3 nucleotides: TGTGCCAGCAGCCTAGCCACCAACACTGAAGCTTTCTTT. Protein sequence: CASSLATNTEAFF.

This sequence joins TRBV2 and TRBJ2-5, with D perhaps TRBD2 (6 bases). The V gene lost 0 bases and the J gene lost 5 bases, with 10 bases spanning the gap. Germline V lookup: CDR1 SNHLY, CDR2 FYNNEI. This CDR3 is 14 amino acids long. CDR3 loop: CASSEAGGAETQYF. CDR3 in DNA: TGTGCCAGCAGTGAAGCGGGGGGTGCCGAGACCCAGTACTTC.

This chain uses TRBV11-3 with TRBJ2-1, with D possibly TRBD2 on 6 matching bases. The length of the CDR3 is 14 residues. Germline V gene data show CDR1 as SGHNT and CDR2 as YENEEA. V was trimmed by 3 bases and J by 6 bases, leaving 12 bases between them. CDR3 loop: CASSLIGRGNEQFF. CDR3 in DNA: TGTGCCAGCAGCTTGATCGGGAGAGGCAATGAGCAGTTCTTC.

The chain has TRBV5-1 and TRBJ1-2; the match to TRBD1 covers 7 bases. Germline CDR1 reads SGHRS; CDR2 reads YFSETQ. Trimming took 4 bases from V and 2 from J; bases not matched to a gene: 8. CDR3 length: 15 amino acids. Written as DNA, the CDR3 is TGCGCCAGCAGCGAAGACGGGACAGCGAACTATGGCTACACCTTC. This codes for CASSEDGTANYGYTF.

The CDR3 here is CASSPPRGTGPYNEQFF. The CDR3 coding sequence is TGTGCCAGCAGCCCACCTAGGGGGACAGGGCCCTACAATGAGCAGTTCTTC. This chain links TRBV11-2 with TRBJ2-1, with 9 nucleotides matching TRBD1. This CDR3 is 17 amino acids long. Per germline, CDR1 SGHAT and CDR2 FQNNGV. Trimming took 5 bases from V and 2 from J; bases not matched to a gene: 10.

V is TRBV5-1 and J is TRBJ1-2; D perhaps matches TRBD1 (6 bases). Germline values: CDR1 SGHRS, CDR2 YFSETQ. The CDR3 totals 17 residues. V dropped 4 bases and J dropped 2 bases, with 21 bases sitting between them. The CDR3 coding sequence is TGCGCCAGCAGCCTAGGGGCCTCCAGGGGTAGGAACTATGGCTACACCTTC. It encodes CASSLGASRGRNYGYTF.

The CDR3 sequence: CASSQELRTGIDEQFF. CDR3 bases: TGCGCCAGCAGCCAAGAACTGAGGACAGGGATAGATGAGCAGTTCTTC. The genes are TRBV4-3 and TRBJ2-1; 8 positions agree with TRBD1. V shed 0 bases, J shed 8 bases, and the junction held 9 bases outside the gene matches. This CDR3 has 16 residues. Germline V gene lookup returns CDR1 LGHNA and CDR2 YSLEER.

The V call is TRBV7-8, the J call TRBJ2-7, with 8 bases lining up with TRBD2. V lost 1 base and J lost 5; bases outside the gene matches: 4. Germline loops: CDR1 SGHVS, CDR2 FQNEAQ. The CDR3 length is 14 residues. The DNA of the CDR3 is TGTGCCAGCAGCTTAGGAGGACTAGCTAACGAGCAGTACTTC. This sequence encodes CASSLGGLANEQYF.